The entry below describes one TCR beta chain. The antigen remains unidentified. This sample is drawn from a study of Ad26.COV2.S vaccination and SARS-CoV-2 variants. Findings and caveats of the study: Reportedly, after vaccination the spike-specific CD8+ and CD4+ T cell responses displayed substantial breadth.

Repertoires were generated with immunoSEQ multiplex PCR, while TCRdb's copy carries only in-frame clones and drops some. This table holds about 180,000 clones, 87% found once. V dropped 2 bases and J dropped 2 bases, with 8 bases sitting between them. Germline CDR1 is MRHNA and CDR2 is SNTAGT. The CDR3 has 14 amino acids. This sequence originates from a human donor who had recovered from COVID-19. Sequenced here: peripheral blood, sampled after recovery from COVID-19. The rearrangement links TRBV6-4 to TRBJ2-3; the D gene is possibly TRBD1 (5 bases). The CDR3 DNA is TGTGCCAGCAGTGACAGGGGCCTCACAGATACGCAGTATTTT. It specifies CASSDRGLTDTQYF.